Sequencing of this T cell receptor beta chain was carried out in a study of technical replicates of blood from four donors. The method was immunoSEQ multiplex PCR; TCRdb's version includes in-frame clones alone and lacks a portion of them. The repertoire has approximately 66,000 clones, roughly 90% of them found once; the top ten carry under 6%. The CDR3 spans 16 residues. The V gene's germline CDR1 is SGHTA and CDR2 FQGNSA. The ends were cut back, 5 bases at V and 3 bases at J, with 18 bases in the middle. The sample was PBMCs. V and J are TRBV7-2 and TRBJ2-3; D possibly corresponds to TRBD2 (5 bases). The TCR originated in a human donor in good health. Some clones in this sample may be carry-over from other donors' samples. CDR3 region: CASSPRGPGSTDTQYF. The CDR3 coding sequence is TGTGCCAGCAGCCCACGAGGACCGGGGTCAACAGATACGCAGTATTTT.